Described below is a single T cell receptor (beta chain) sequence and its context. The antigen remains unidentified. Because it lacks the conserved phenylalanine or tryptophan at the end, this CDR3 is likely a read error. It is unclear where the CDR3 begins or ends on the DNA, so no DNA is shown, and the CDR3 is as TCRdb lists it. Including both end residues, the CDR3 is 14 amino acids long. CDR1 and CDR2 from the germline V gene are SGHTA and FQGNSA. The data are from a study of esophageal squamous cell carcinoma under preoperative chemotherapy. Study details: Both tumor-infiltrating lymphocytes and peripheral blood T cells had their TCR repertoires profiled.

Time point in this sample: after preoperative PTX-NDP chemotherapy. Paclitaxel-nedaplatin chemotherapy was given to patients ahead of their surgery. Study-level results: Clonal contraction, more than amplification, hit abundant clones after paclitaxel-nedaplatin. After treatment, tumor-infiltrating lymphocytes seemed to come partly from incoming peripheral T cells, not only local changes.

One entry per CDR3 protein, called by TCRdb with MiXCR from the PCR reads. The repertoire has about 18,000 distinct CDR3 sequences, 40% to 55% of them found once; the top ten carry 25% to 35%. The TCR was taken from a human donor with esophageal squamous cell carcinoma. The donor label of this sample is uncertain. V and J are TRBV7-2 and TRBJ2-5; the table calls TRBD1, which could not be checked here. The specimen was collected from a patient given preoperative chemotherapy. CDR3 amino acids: CAPGCAGGKESQHL.